One and the same sample provided the 6 T cell receptor beta chains below, sequenced in a study of CD8 T cells in Susac syndrome. Reverse transcription of roughly 0.45 to 1 ug RNA was performed with random hexamers. TCRdb ran MiXCR on the immunoSEQ multiplex PCR reads and lists one entry per CDR3 protein. The data hold under 200,000 distinct CDR3 sequences, with about 96% observed a single time. Sample: CD4+ T cells from PBMCs. Receptors originate from a human donor with Susac syndrome.

The V and J genes are TRBV14 and TRBJ2-3; TRBD2 matches at 9 bases. The junction had 6 bases not matched to a gene; V was cut back by 3 bases and J by 2 bases. This CDR3 region has 16 residues. CDR1 SGHDN and CDR2 FVKESK come from the germline V gene. DNA of the CDR3: TGTGCCAGCAGCCACCCCAGCGGGGGGTACACAGATACGCAGTATTTT. This sequence encodes CASSHPSGGYTDTQYF.

The gene calls are TRBV20-1 and TRBJ2-3, with a possible D match to TRBD2 (6 bases). The V and J ends lost 5 bases and 4 bases respectively, with 13 bases between them. The V gene's germline CDR1 is DFQATT and CDR2 SNEGSKA (reference sequence). The CDR3 contains 13 residues. The CDR3 reads CSAPSVVSDTQYF. CDR3 coding DNA: TGCAGTGCTCCTAGCGTAGTCTCAGATACGCAGTATTTT.

J is TRBJ2-5 and V is TRBV5-1; 8 bases line up with TRBD1. The V and J ends lost 0 bases and 5 bases, in that order; junction bases with no gene match: 6. CDR1 and CDR2 (germline): SGHRS, YFSETQ. This CDR3 is 15 amino acids long. The CDR3 spells CASSLAGQAAETQYF. The CDR3 DNA sequence: TGCGCCAGCAGCTTGGCGGGACAGGCAGCGGAGACCCAGTACTTC.

Comment on this clonotype: One end of the junction is discordant with germline, which a read error may explain. The genes are TRBV13 and TRBJ2-2; D remains unclear. Per germline, CDR1 PRHDT and CDR2 FYEKMQ (reference sequence). This CDR3 has 13 residues. The CDR3 nucleotides read TGTGCCAGCAGCCTAGGATACACCGGGGAGCTGTTTTTT. Translation gives CASSLGYTGELFF.

This clonotype was found once. The chain links TRBV20-1 to TRBJ1-2, with D unclear. CDR1 and CDR2 from the germline V gene are DFQATT and SNEGSKA (reference sequence). The CDR3 consists of 15 residues. V gave up 3 bases and J gave up 2 bases, with 16 bases separating them. This CDR3 reads CSASLWARANYGYTF. CDR3 nucleotides: TGCAGTGCTAGTCTCTGGGCGAGGGCGAACTATGGCTACACCTTC.

The V and J genes are TRBV5-1 and TRBJ1-1; the D is unclear. V was clipped by 0 bases and J by 5 bases, with 8 bases between them. Germline lookup yields CDR1 SGHRS and CDR2 YFSETQ. CDR3 length: 13 amino acids. The CDR3 region has the DNA TGCGCCAGCAGCTTGGAGAGGGAAACTGAAGCTTTCTTT. This sequence encodes CASSLERETEAFF. Complete variable domain (other parts from reference TRBV5-1 and TRBJ1-1): KAGVTQTPRYLIKTRGQQVTLSCSPISGHRSVSWYQQTPGQGLQFLFEYFSETQRNKGNFPGRFSGRQFSNSRSEMNVSTLELGDSALYLCASSLERETEAFFGQGTRLTVV.